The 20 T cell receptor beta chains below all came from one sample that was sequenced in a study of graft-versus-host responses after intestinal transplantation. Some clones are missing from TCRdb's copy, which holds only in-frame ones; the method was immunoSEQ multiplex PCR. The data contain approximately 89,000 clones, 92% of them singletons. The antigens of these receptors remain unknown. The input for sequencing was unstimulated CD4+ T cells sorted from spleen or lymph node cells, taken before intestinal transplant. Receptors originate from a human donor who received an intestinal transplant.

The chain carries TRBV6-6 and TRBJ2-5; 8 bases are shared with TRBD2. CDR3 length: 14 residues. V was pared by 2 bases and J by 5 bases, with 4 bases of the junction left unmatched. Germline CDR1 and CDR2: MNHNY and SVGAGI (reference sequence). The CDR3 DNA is TGTGCCAGCAGTTACGGTAGCGGGATGGAGACCCAGTACTTC. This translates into CASSYGSGMETQYF.

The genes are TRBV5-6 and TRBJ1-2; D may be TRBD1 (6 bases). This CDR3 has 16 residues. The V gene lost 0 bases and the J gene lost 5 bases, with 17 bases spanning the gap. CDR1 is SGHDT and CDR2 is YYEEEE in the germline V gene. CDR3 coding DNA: TGTGCCAGCAGCTTGGAGACCAGGGGAGTTGGGTATGGCTACACCTTC. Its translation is CASSLETRGVGYGYTF.

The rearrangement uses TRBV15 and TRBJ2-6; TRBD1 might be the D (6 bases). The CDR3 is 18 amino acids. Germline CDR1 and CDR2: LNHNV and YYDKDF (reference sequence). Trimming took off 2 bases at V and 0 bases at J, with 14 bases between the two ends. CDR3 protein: CATSRSRTARSGANVLTF. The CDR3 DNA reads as TGTGCCACCAGCAGATCGAGGACAGCACGCTCTGGGGCCAACGTCCTGACTTTC.

CDR3 bases: TGTGCCTGGAGTGTAAGGGCCCTTCGGGATGATACGCAGTATTTT. This sequence encodes CAWSVRALRDDTQYF. The chain uses TRBV30 and TRBJ2-3, with a tentative D call TRBD2 (5 bases). V lost 0 bases and J 6 bases, leaving 16 bases between the germline ends. Per the germline V gene, CDR1 is GTSNPN and CDR2 is SVGIG (reference sequence). There are 15 residues in the CDR3.

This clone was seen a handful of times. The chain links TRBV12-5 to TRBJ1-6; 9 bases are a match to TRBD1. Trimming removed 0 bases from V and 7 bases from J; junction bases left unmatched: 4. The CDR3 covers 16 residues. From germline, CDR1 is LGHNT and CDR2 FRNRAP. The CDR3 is CASGLVSGTGNSPLHF. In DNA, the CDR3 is TGTGCTAGTGGTTTGGTATCCGGGACAGGGAATTCACCCCTCCACTTT.

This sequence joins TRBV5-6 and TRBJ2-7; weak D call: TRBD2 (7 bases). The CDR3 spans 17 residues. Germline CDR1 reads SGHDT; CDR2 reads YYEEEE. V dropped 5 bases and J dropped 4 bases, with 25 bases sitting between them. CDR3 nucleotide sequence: TGTGCCAGCAGTCCTTTAAAAGCGAGGGGGGGCAGGTACGAGCAGTACTTC. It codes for CASSPLKARGGRYEQYF.

In DNA, the CDR3 is TGTGCCAGCAGTTACGATCCTAGATGGCAGACCCAGTACTTC. This encodes CASSYDPRWQTQYF. The rearrangement uses TRBV6-5 and TRBJ2-5; D remains ambiguous. Germline V lookup: CDR1 MNHEY, CDR2 SVGAGI. The CDR3 length is 14 residues. The germline V and J ends were trimmed by 2 bases and 6 bases, with 13 bases remaining between them.

CDR3: CASRTGTGTRRYF. The CDR3 DNA is TGTGCCAGCCGCACCGGGACAGGGACCCGTCGGTACTTC. This chain connects TRBV7-9 to TRBJ2-7, with 9 positions matching TRBD1. Germline assignment: CDR1 SEHNR and CDR2 FQNEAQ (reference sequence). V dropped 8 bases and J dropped 12; count of bases not matched to a gene: 14. CDR3 length: 13 residues. Full variable domain (missing parts from reference TRBV7-9 and TRBJ2-7): DTGVSQNPRHKITKRGQNVTFRCDPISEHNRLYWYRQTLGQGPEFLTYFQNEAQLEKSRLLSDRFSAERPKGSFSTLEIQRTEQGDSAMYLCASRTGTGTRRYFGPGTRLTVT.

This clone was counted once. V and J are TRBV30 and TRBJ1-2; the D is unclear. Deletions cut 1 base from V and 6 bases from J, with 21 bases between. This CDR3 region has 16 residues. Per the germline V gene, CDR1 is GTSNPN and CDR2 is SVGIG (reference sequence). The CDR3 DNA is TGTGCCTGGAGTGGGTATTGGGTGGTTCGGACTCATGGCTACACCTTC. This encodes CAWSGYWVVRTHGYTF.

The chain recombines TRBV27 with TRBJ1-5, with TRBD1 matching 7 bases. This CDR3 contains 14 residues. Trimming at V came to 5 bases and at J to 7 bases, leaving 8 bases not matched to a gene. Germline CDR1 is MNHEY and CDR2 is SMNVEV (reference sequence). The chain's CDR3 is CASSPQGGLQPQHF. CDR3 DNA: TGTGCCAGCAGTCCGCAGGGGGGCCTGCAGCCCCAGCATTTT.

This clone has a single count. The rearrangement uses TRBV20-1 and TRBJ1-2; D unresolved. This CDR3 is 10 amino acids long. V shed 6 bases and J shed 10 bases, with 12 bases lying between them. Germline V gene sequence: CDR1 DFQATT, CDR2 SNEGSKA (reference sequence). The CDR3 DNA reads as TGCAGTGCCTGGACCGGGAACTACACCTTC. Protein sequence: CSAWTGNYTF.

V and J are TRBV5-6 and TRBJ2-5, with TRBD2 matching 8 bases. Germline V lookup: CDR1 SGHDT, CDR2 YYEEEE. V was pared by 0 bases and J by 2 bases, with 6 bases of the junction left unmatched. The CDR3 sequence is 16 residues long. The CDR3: CASSLAGGVVQETQYF. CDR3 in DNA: TGTGCCAGCAGCTTGGCCGGGGGGGTGGTACAAGAGACCCAGTACTTC.

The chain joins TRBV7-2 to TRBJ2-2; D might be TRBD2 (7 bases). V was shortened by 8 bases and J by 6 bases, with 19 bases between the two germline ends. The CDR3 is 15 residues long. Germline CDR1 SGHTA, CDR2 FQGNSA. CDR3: CASPSGGARSGELFF. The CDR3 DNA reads TGTGCCAGCCCATCTGGGGGGGCCAGATCCGGGGAGCTGTTTTTT. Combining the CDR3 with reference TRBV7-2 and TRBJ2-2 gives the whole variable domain GAGVSQSPSNKVTEKGKDVELRCDPISGHTALYWYRQSLGQGLEFLIYFQGNSAPDKSGLPSDRFSAERTGGSVSTLTIQRTQQEDSAVYLCASPSGGARSGELFFGEGSRLTVL.

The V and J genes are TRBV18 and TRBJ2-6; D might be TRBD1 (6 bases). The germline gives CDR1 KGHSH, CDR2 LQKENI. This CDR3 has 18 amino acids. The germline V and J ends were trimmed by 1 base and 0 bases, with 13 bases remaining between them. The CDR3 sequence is CASSPQSGAYSGANVLTF. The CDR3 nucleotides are TGTGCCAGCTCACCACAATCAGGGGCGTACTCTGGGGCCAACGTCCTGACTTTC.

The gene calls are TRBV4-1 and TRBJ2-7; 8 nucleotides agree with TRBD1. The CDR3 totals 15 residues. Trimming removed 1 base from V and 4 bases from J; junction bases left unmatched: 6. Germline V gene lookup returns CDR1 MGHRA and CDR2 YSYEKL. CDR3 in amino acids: CASSQGTGTKYEQYF. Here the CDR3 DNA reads TGCGCCAGCAGCCAAGGGACAGGGACGAAGTACGAGCAGTACTTC.

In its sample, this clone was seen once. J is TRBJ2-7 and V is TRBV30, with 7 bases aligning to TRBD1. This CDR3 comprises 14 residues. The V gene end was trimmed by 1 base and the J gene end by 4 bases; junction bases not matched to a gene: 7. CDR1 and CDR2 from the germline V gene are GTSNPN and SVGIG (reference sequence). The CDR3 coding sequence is TGTGCCTGGAGTGAGGACAGGTGGGGGTACGAGCAGTACTTC. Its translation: CAWSEDRWGYEQYF.

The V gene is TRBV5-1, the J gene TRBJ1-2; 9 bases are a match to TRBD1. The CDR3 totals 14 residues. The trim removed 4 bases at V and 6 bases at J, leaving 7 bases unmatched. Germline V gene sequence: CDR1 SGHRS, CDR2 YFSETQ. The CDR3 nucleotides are TGCGCCAGCAGCACACGCACAGGGGGCAATGGCTACACCTTC. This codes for CASSTRTGGNGYTF.

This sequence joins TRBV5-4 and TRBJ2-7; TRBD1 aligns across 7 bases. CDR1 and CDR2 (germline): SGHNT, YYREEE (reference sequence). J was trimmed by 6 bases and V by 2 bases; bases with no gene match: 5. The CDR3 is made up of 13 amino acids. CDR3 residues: CASSFGTDGEQYF. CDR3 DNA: TGTGCCAGCAGCTTTGGGACAGATGGCGAGCAGTACTTC. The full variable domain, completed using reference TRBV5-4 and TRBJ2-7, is ETGVTQSPTHLIKTRGQQVTLRCSSQSGHNTVSWYQQALGQGPQFIFQYYREEENGRGNFPPRFSGLQFPNYSSELNVNALELDDSALYLCASSFGTDGEQYFGPGTRLTVT.

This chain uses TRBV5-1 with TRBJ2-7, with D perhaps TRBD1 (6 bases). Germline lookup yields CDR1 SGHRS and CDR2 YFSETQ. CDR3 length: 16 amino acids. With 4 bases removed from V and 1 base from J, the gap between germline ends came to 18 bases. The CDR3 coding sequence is TGCGCCAGCAGCATACAGGGTCATCTAGTTTCCTACGAGCAGTACTTC. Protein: CASSIQGHLVSYEQYF.

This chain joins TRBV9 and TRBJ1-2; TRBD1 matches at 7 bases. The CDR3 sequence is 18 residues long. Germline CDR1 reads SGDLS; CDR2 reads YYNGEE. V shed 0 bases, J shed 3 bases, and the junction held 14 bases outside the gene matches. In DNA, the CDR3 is TGTGCCAGCAGCGTAGGCCCGGGACAGACTCGCCCCGACTATGGCTACACCTTC. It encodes CASSVGPGQTRPDYGYTF.